This TCR beta chain was captured in a study of T cells in Graves' hyperthyroidism and ophthalmopathy. Study-level results: Ophthalmopathy could be told apart from stable hyperthyroidism with a 13 V-J model. Ophthalmopathy got predicted by the model a median about six months before its onset.

Points on this clonotype: As yet, its antigen is unknown.

The CDR3 has 13 amino acids. Trimming pared 7 bases from V and 3 bases from J, leaving 7 bases between. Over 18 months, lack of ophthalmopathy progression marked Graves' hyperthyroidism as stable. Using RNA transcripts as the source, TCR beta CDR3 regions were amplified. The HTBI primer set was used in a first-round RT-PCR of the TCR CDR3. One entry per CDR3 protein, called by TCRdb with MiXCR from the multiplex PCR reads. The repertoire holds a few hundred thousand distinct CDR3 sequences, roughly 14% seen once, with approximately 7.5% in the top ten. The chain carries TRBV12-3 or TRBV12-4 and TRBJ2-6; D is unresolved. The sequenced sample consisted of blood. This receptor was obtained from a woman between 18 and 30 years old with Graves' hyperthyroidism. The CDR3 region is CASTSRGANVLTF. The CDR3 region has the DNA TGTGCCAGCACCTCTCGTGGGGCCAACGTCCTGACTTTC.